This T cell receptor beta chain was profiled in a study of shared clonotypes between healthy human individuals. The wider study: Per-donor plates numbered three CD4 naive, three CD4 memory, two CD8 naive and one CD8 memory.

With respect to this clone: Its antigen is undetermined.

Germline assignment: CDR1 SGHRS and CDR2 YFSETQ. The CDR3 totals 14 residues. The V end lost 4 bases, the J end lost 10 bases, and 15 bases lay between the germline ends. Study-wide findings and caveats: When compared with the clonotypes that were shared by all four sorted-subset donors, the non-shared clonotypes turned out to have lower generation probabilities.

The protocol was immunoSEQ multiplex PCR, while the TCRdb copy is restricted to in-frame clones and leaves out a portion. The sample lists 2 million to 2.5 million clones, around 95% occurring once. V is TRBV5-1 and J is TRBJ1-6; the D is unclear. The material sequenced was naive CD4+ T cells sorted from blood. Subset of the sample: CD45RA+ positively selected. The sequence was obtained from a man aged 18 to 30 in good health. The CDR3 reads CASSNTSPGSPLHF. In DNA form, the CDR3 reads TGCGCCAGCAGCAATACCTCACCGGGGTCACCCCTCCACTTT.